The rows below give T cell receptor beta chains drawn from one sample of a study of response to subunit inactivated influenza vaccine. TCRdb used MiXCR to reprocess the RT-PCR reads, holding one entry per CDR3 protein. The sample lists 500,000 to 550,000 distinct CDR3 sequences, around 7.9% occurring once. Sequences were derived from PBMCs from blood, sampled 23 months after vaccination. Receptor source: a man between 50 and 69 years old who received an inactivated influenza vaccine. Each CDR3 is given with its conserved first and last residue. A D gene is named only where the DNA matches it firmly. A row's size may be missing; if present it is once, few, many or a size class.

>TRBJ2-3|TRBV18|NA|NA
CASSPSASGIDTQYF
TGTGCCAGCTCACCATCGGCCTCGGGGATAGATACGCAGTATTTT
>TRBJ2-3|TRBV7-2|NA|NA
CASSALGLRTDTQYF
TGTGCCAGCAGCGCCCTCGGACTCCGCACAGATACGCAGTATTTT
>TRBJ2-7|TRBV28|TRBD2|NA
CASSLHLAGGTSYEQYF
TGTGCCAGCAGTTTACATCTAGCGGGAGGGACCTCCTACGAGCAGTACTTC
>TRBJ1-2|TRBV3-1|NA|NA
CASSREGTAHLYGYTF
TGTGCCAGCAGCCGGGAAGGGACGGCCCATCTCTATGGCTACACCTTC
>TRBJ2-7|TRBV15|NA|few
CATSRGYGPRTEQYF
TGTGCCACCAGCAGGGGTTACGGGCCCAGGACCGAGCAGTACTTC
>TRBJ2-3|TRBV4-3|TRBD2|few
CASSHSSGSTDTQYF
TGCGCCAGCAGCCATAGTAGCGGGAGTACAGATACGCAGTATTTT
>TRBJ2-1|TRBV29-1|NA|NA
CSVALRNEQFF
TGCAGCGTAGCCCTAAGAAATGAGCAGTTCTTC
>TRBJ1-1|TRBV5-1|NA|many
CASSQGQNTEAFF
TGTGCCAGCAGCCAAGGACAGAACACTGAAGCTTTCTTT
>TRBJ1-5|TRBV7-9|NA|NA
CASSSDWQTQHF
TGTGCCAGCAGCTCTGACTGGCAGACCCAGCATTTT
>TRBJ1-5|TRBV18|NA|NA
CASSPAPNSNQPQHF
TGTGCCAGCTCACCGGCGCCGAATAGCAATCAGCCCCAGCATTTT
>TRBJ2-1|TRBV27|TRBD2|many
CASSITSGRARGVNEQFF
TGTGCCAGCAGTATAACAAGCGGGAGGGCACGGGGGGTCAATGAGCAGTTCTTC
>TRBJ1-6|TRBV7-2|TRBD1|many
CASSTTGGDSPLHF
TGTGCCAGCAGCACCACAGGGGGGGATTCACCCCTCCACTTT
>TRBJ2-3|TRBV20-1|NA|few
CSATLIRATDTQYF
TGCAGTGCGACCCTTATTCGCGCCACAGATACGCAGTATTTT
>TRBJ1-3|TRBV7-2|NA|NA
CASSTTRTAGNTIYF
TGTGCCAGCAGCACGACCCGGACAGCTGGAAACACCATATATTTT
>TRBJ2-1|TRBV19|TRBD2|few
CASSINLAGVNEQFF
TGTGCCAGTAGTATAAACCTAGCGGGAGTTAATGAGCAGTTCTTC
>TRBJ2-2|TRBV28|NA|few
CASSTTGRGWTGELFF
TGTGCCAGCAGCACGACAGGAAGGGGTTGGACCGGGGAGCTGTTTTTT
>TRBJ2-3|TRBV5-4|TRBD2|many
CASSSSGGADTQYF
TGTGCCAGCAGCTCGAGCGGGGGAGCAGATACGCAGTATTTT
>TRBJ1-1|TRBV5-1|TRBD1|few
CASNRRSPRTGGDTEAFF
TGCGCCAGCAACCGCAGATCCCCTCGGACAGGGGGAGACACTGAAGCTTTCTTT
>TRBJ1-2|TRBV20-1|NA|many
CSARDSTAFNYGYTF
TGCAGTGCTAGAGATAGTACAGCTTTTAACTATGGCTACACCTTC
>TRBJ1-1|TRBV6-1|NA|NA
CASSRLGANTEAFF
TGTGCCAGCAGCCGACTTGGGGCGAACACTGAAGCTTTCTTT
>TRBJ2-7|TRBV15|NA|few
CATSRDLYEQYF
TGTGCCACCAGCAGGGATCTCTACGAGCAGTACTTC
>TRBJ2-3|TRBV20-1|NA|NA
CSARDDGARPLRDTQYF
TGCAGTGCTAGAGATGATGGGGCAAGGCCCCTCAGAGATACGCAGTATTTT
>TRBJ1-1|TRBV4-3|NA|NA
CASSQFLDLEAFF
TGCGCCAGCAGCCAATTCTTGGATCTTGAAGCTTTCTTT
>TRBJ2-7|TRBV29-1|NA|many
CSVLGGGYEQYF
TGCAGCGTTTTAGGGGGGGGCTACGAGCAGTACTTC
>TRBJ2-2|TRBV2|NA|many
CASSEWTSNTGELFF
TGTGCCAGCAGTGAGTGGACGTCGAACACCGGGGAGCTGTTTTTT
>TRBJ2-7|TRBV6-6|TRBD1|NA
CASSHRGALEQYF
TGTGCCAGCAGTCACAGGGGGGCCCTCGAGCAGTACTTC
>TRBJ1-2|TRBV9|NA|NA
CASSVGEGPHGYTF
TGTGCCAGCAGCGTAGGCGAGGGACCCCATGGCTACACCTTC
>TRBJ2-7|TRBV20-1|NA|few
CSAGAADIYEQYF
TGCAGTGCAGGGGCCGCCGATATCTACGAGCAGTACTTC
>TRBJ1-2|TRBV29-1|TRBD1|few
CSASGQGRVGYTF
TGCAGCGCTTCCGGACAGGGACGAGTAGGCTACACCTTC
>TRBJ2-2|TRBV5-1|TRBD1|few
CASSHQGGDTGELFF
TGCGCCAGCAGCCACCAAGGGGGCGACACCGGGGAGCTGTTTTTT
>TRBJ2-7|TRBV27|TRBD1|NA
CASSLTGFLYEQYF
TGTGCCAGCAGCCTGACAGGGTTCCTCTACGAGCAGTACTTC
>TRBJ2-3|TRBV20-1|NA|NA
CSARDSDRGLDTQYF
TGCAGTGCTAGAGATTCGGACCGTGGGTTAGATACGCAGTATTTT
>TRBJ2-5|TRBV10-3|NA|NA
CAISNSQTGRGETQYF
TGTGCCATCAGTAACAGCCAAACCGGACGGGGAGAGACCCAGTACTTC
>TRBJ2-1|TRBV7-9|TRBD2|NA
CASSSPGLAFYNEQFF
TGTGCCAGCAGCTCGCCGGGACTAGCTTTCTACAATGAGCAGTTCTTC
>TRBJ1-6|TRBV5-1|NA|NA
CASSLNLNSPLHF
TGCGCCAGCAGCTTGAATCTAAATTCACCCCTCCACTTT
>TRBJ2-1|TRBV12-3/TRBV12-4|TRBD2|many
CASSLTSGRGEQFF
TGTGCCAGCAGTTTGACTAGCGGGAGAGGTGAGCAGTTCTTC
>TRBJ1-2|TRBV20-1|NA|few
CSARDKIQLYGYTF
TGCAGTGCTAGAGATAAAATTCAGTTATATGGCTACACCTTC